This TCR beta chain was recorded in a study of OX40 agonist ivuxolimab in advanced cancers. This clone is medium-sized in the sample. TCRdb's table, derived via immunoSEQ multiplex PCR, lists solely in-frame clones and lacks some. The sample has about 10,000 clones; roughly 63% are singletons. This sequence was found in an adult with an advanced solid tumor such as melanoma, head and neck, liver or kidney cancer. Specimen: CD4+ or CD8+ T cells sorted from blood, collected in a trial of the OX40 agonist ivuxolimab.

CDR3 sequence reads: CASSLGPRRGSTEAFF. The CDR3 DNA reads TGTGCCAGCAGTCTAGGCCCCCGTCGAGGAAGCACTGAAGCTTTCTTT. The genes are TRBV27 and TRBJ1-1, with no clear D. The CDR3 totals 16 residues. V lost 5 bases, J lost 4 bases, and 20 bases lay in between. The V gene's germline CDR1 is MNHEY and CDR2 SMNVEV (reference sequence).